This T cell receptor beta chain was sequenced in a study of breast tumors, draining lymph nodes, adjacent tissues (dated by TCRdb to about 2016). For the wider study: The study compared TCR beta repertoires across tumor, adjacent nontumor tissue and axillary lymph nodes from breast cancer patients. The study aimed to assess the relationships and possible T-cell exchange between tumor, surrounding tissue and draining lymph node repertoires in human breast cancer. Beyond this particular receptor, the publication reports: In luminal-like breast cancer, tumor and nontumor tissue repertoires resembled each other significantly more than in basal-like breast cancer. The data were considered consistent with the idea that most tumor T cells come from the lymph node and then expand in tumor tissue. Tumor T-cell repertoires showed less diversity than lymph node repertoires and more diversity than nontumor tissue repertoires, and tumor T-cell repertoires showed preferential V and J gene usage. The conclusion that tumor T cells originate in lymph nodes was presented as consistent with a hypothesis rather than as directly demonstrated.

Sequencer: Illumina HiSeq 2000. TCR beta chain libraries were generated through multiplex PCR amplification. High-throughput sequencing was used to analyze the amplified TCR beta chain products. TCRdb passed the public sequencing reads through fastp at Q25 and MiXCR, retaining productive beta sequences. CDR3 protein duplicates are merged, each entry listing the most common genes and DNA. This sample comprises under 80,000 distinct CDR3 sequences, roughly two fifths of them detected only once. The top ten clonotypes cover approximately 8.7% of the sample. V is pared back by 1 base and J by 5 bases, with 11 bases lying between the germline termini. There are 14 amino acids in the CDR3, from cysteine to phenylalanine inclusive. This entry keeps only the CDR3 DNA: 42 bases, framed from base 1. CDR1 and CDR2, looked up from the germline V gene, are SGHTA and FQGNSA. With respect to this clonotype: Its antigen is unknown. The sample holds no much larger clone one base away, and base qualities are not on file.

This chain joins TRBV7-2 to TRBJ2-5, and perhaps TRBD2 as D gene, on 6 matching bases. This TCR was sampled from a female donor with breast cancer. Some clones in this sample may be carry-over from other donors' samples. Source material: breast tumor tissue. DNA sequence: TGTGCCAGCAGCTTAGTACTGGGGAGGGAGACCCAGTACTTC. The translation is CASSLVLGRETQYF.